Following are 13 T cell receptor beta chains from one sample sequenced in a study of cytomegalovirus exposure and HLA in healthy donors. The PCR contained 60 Vbeta and 13 Jbeta primers. Libraries were prepared by immunoSEQ multiplex PCR; TCRdb keeps only in-frame clonotypes and omits some of them. Counted here are 150,000 to 200,000 clones, just under 80% occurring once; the ten biggest clones make up about a tenth. The sample was PBMCs. These receptors all come from a young man in good health and CMV-seropositive.

V usage is TRBV18 and J usage is TRBJ2-1; D perhaps matches TRBD1 (6 bases). Germline V CDR1 and CDR2: KGHSH, LQKENI. The CDR3 is 15 residues long. Trimming shortened V by 2 bases and J by 7 bases, and 15 bases separated the two germline ends. The CDR3 spells CASSPNSGGPNEQFF. For the CDR3, the DNA is TGTGCCAGCTCACCAAATAGTGGGGGCCCAAATGAGCAGTTCTTC.

V is TRBV9 and J is TRBJ1-4; D is undetermined. The V end lost 0 bases, the J end lost 7 bases, and 10 bases lay between the germline ends. This CDR3 is 14 amino acids long. Germline CDR1 is SGDLS and CDR2 is YYNGEE. CDR3 sequence: CASSVGFGVEKLFF. The DNA for the CDR3 is TGTGCCAGCAGCGTAGGATTCGGGGTTGAAAAACTGTTTTTT.

The V and J genes are TRBV4-2 and TRBJ1-3; 7 nucleotides agree with TRBD1. The CDR3 covers 18 residues. Germline V gene sequence: CDR1 LGHNA, CDR2 YNFKEQ. V was clipped by 2 bases and J by 2 bases; unmatched bases: 12. The CDR3 loop reads CASSQNPTGSNAGNTIYF. In DNA, the CDR3 is TGTGCCAGCAGCCAAAACCCGACAGGGAGTAATGCTGGAAACACCATATATTTT.

The rearrangement uses TRBV5-6 and TRBJ1-2, with D hard to call. The CDR3 runs 13 residues. Germline V lookup: CDR1 SGHDT, CDR2 YYEEEE. Trimming removed 4 bases from V and 5 bases from J, with 12 bases in between. DNA of the CDR3: TGTGCCAGCAGCCCGATCGGGGATTATGGCTACACCTTC. Encoded protein: CASSPIGDYGYTF. The full variable domain, with the rest looked up from reference TRBV5-6 and TRBJ1-2, is DAGVTQSPTHLIKTRGQQVTLRCSPKSGHDTVSWYQQALGQGPQFIFQYYEEEERQRGNFPDRFSGHQFPNYSSELNVNALLLGDSALYLCASSPIGDYGYTFGSGTRLTVV.

V gene TRBV18 combines with J gene TRBJ1-1, with TRBD1 as a possible D gene (5 bases). This CDR3 is built from 14 residues. The V gene's germline CDR1 is KGHSH and CDR2 LQKENI. V lost 6 bases and J lost 2, with 13 bases in between. CDR3 protein: CASSAGRDNTEAFF. The CDR3 DNA is TGTGCCAGCTCCGCCGGGAGGGACAACACTGAAGCTTTCTTT.

V gene TRBV27 combines with J gene TRBJ2-7; 9 nucleotides line up with TRBD1. Trimming cost V 1 base and J 6 bases; bases outside gene matches: 4. There are 14 residues in the CDR3. CDR1 is MNHEY and CDR2 is SMNVEV in the germline V gene (reference sequence). The CDR3 DNA reads TGTGCCAGCAGTTTATTGACAGGGGGAGGCGAGCAGTACTTC. Its protein product is CASSLLTGGGEQYF.

This rearrangement joins TRBV20-1 to TRBJ2-7; D remains unclear. This CDR3 spans 10 amino acids. From germline, CDR1 is DFQATT and CDR2 SNEGSKA (reference sequence). V was cut by 5 bases and J by 3 bases, with 5 bases left in between. This chain's CDR3 is CSALHYEQYF. The CDR3 bases are TGCAGTGCTTTACACTACGAGCAGTACTTC.

The chain combines TRBV5-5 with TRBJ2-1, with D possibly TRBD1 on 6 matching bases. The CDR3 runs 16 residues. V gave up 0 bases and J gave up 4 bases, with 14 bases separating them. Per the germline V gene, CDR1 is SGHKS and CDR2 is YYEKEE (reference sequence). The CDR3 DNA reads as TGTGCCAGCAGCTTGGTTGGTGGGGGCCAGTACAATGAGCAGTTCTTC. As protein: CASSLVGGGQYNEQFF.

This sequence joins TRBV6-6 and TRBJ1-1; no clear D gene. Germline values: CDR1 MNHNY, CDR2 SVGAGI (reference sequence). V dropped 4 bases and J dropped 0 bases, with 3 bases sitting between them. The CDR3 sequence is 12 residues long. The CDR3 coding sequence is TGTGCCAGCAGTTTAGTGAACACTGAAGCTTTCTTT. It yields the protein CASSLVNTEAFF.

The chain employs TRBV27 and TRBJ2-1; TRBD1 matches at 7 bases. This CDR3 is built from 17 residues. CDR1 MNHEY and CDR2 SMNVEV come from the germline V gene (reference sequence). Trimming removed 2 bases from V and 1 base from J; junction bases left unmatched: 8. As DNA, the CDR3 is TGTGCCAGCAGTTTAGGGACAGCCCCTGGTTCCTACAATGAGCAGTTCTTC. Translating gives CASSLGTAPGSYNEQFF.

This chain connects TRBV11-2 to TRBJ1-1; D is unresolved. V was cut by 1 base and J by 5 bases, with 8 bases left in between. CDR1 and CDR2 (germline): SGHAT, FQNNGV. The CDR3 extends over 13 amino acids. The CDR3 protein is CASSLVRKTEAFF. CDR3 bases: TGTGCCAGCAGCTTAGTGAGGAAGACTGAAGCTTTCTTT.

This chain links TRBV5-4 with TRBJ1-4, with TRBD1 as a possible D gene (6 bases). CDR3 length equals 13 residues. The V end lost 3 bases, the J end lost 10 bases, and 13 bases lay between the germline ends. Germline lookup yields CDR1 SGHNT and CDR2 YYREEE (reference sequence). CDR3 in DNA: TGTGCCAGCAGCTCAGGGGTAGGGGGAAAACTGTTTTTT. Protein: CASSSGVGGKLFF.

The sample holds one count of this clone. V gene TRBV6-5 combines with J gene TRBJ2-1, with 9 bases aligning to TRBD2. The CDR3 is 15 residues long. The V gene's germline CDR1 is MNHEY and CDR2 SVGAGI. Trimming removed 4 bases from V and 7 bases from J; junction bases left unmatched: 8. The DNA for the CDR3 is TGTGCCAGCAGTTCCTTGACTAGCGGAGAGAATGAGCAGTTCTTC. It yields the protein CASSSLTSGENEQFF.